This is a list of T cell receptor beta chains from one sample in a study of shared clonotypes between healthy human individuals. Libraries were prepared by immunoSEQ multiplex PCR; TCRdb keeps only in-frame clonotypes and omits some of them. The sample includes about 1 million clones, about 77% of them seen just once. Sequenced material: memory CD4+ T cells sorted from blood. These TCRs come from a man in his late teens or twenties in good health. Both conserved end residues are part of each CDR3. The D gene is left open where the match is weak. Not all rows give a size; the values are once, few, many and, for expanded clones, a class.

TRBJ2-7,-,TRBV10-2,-,TGCGCCAGCACCGCGGGCTACGAGCAGTACTTC,CASTAGYEQYF
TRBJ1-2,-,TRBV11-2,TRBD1,TGTGCCAGCAGCTTATCCGGGACAGTCTATGGCTACACCTTC,CASSLSGTVYGYTF
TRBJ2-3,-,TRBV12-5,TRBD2,TGTGCTAGTGGTTTGGTACTGGGGGGGAGTATTGATACGCAGTATTTT,CASGLVLGGSIDTQYF
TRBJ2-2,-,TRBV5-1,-,TGCGCCAGCAGCTGGGGACAGAACACCGGGGAGCTGTTTTTT,CASSWGQNTGELFF
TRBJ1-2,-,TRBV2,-,TGTGCCAGCAGTGGAGATTTACCCCCCTATGGCTACACCTTC,CASSGDLPPYGYTF
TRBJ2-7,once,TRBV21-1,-,TGTGCCAGCAGCAAAGGCCCCCACGAGCAGTACTTC,CASSKGPHEQYF
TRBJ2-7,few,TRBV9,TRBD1,TGTGCCAGCAGCGCCCGGACAGGGACGGGGTACGAGCAGTACTTC,CASSARTGTGYEQYF
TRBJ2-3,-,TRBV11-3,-,TGTGCCAGCAGCCCCGACGGGAGCCTGGAAGATACGCAGTATTTT,CASSPDGSLEDTQYF
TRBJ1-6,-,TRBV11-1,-,TGTGCCAGCAGCTTACAGGGAGATAATTCACCCCTCCACTTT,CASSLQGDNSPLHF
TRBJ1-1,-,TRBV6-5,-,TGTGCCAGCAGTTTGTCTAGGACATCCGAAGCTTTCTTT,CASSLSRTSEAFF
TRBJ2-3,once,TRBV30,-,TGTGCCTGGAGTGTAGGGTCCACAGATACGCAGTATTTT,CAWSVGSTDTQYF
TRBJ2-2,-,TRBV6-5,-,TGTGCCAGCAGTAGGCAGCCCATGAACACCGGGGAGCTGTTTTTT,CASSRQPMNTGELFF
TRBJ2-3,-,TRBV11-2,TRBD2,TGTGCCAGCAGCTTTAAAGCCCTAGCGGGGGGTTTCGCAGATACGCAGTATTTT,CASSFKALAGGFADTQYF
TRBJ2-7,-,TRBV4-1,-,TGCGCCAGCAGCGAAGCGGACAGCCATCCCTCCTACGAGCAGTACTTC,CASSEADSHPSYEQYF
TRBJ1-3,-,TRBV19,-,TGTGCCAGTAGACCACGGACGGGCGGAAACACCATATATTTT,CASRPRTGGNTIYF
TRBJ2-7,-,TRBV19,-,TGTGCCAGTAGTCTGCGTGCGACCCCTTCCTACGAGCAGTACTTC,CASSLRATPSYEQYF